Listed here are 14 T cell receptor beta chains from one sample, sequenced in a study of technical replicates of blood from several donors. Here immunoSEQ multiplex PCR was the method, and the copy in TCRdb shows in-frame clones only, minus some. The sample lists approximately 81,000 clones, approximately 94% occurring once. Sequencing input: T cells isolated from PBMCs. The receptors originated from a human donor in good health.

The gene calls are TRBV28 and TRBJ1-1; no reliable D call. The CDR3 consists of 11 residues. The V gene lost 7 bases and the J gene lost 1 base, with 4 bases spanning the gap. Germline CDR1 and CDR2: MDHEN and SYDVKM. The CDR3 spells CASTGNTEAFF. The CDR3 DNA sequence: TGTGCCAGCACGGGGAACACTGAAGCTTTCTTT.

The rearrangement joins TRBV14 to TRBJ1-2; D may be TRBD1 (5 bases). The V gene's germline CDR1 is SGHDN and CDR2 FVKESK. V was pared by 1 base and J by 1 base, with 13 bases between. CDR3 size: 16 residues. CDR3 loop: CASSQVPRALNYGYTF. Written as DNA, the CDR3 is TGTGCCAGCAGCCAAGTCCCCAGGGCTCTTAACTATGGCTACACCTTC. The variable domain in full, completed from reference TRBV14 and TRBJ1-2, reads EAGVTQFPSHSVIEKGQTVTLRCDPISGHDNLYWYRRVMGKEIKFLLHFVKESKQDESGMPNNRFLAERTGGTYSTLKVQPAELEDSGVYFCASSQVPRALNYGYTFGSGTRLTVV.

This sequence joins TRBV30 and TRBJ1-2; TRBD1 aligns across 7 bases. The CDR3 contains 14 residues. Germline CDR1 is GTSNPN and CDR2 is SVGIG (reference sequence). V gave up 0 bases and J gave up 3 bases; unmatched junction bases: 4. This chain's CDR3 is CAWSVQGQYYGYTF. In DNA form, the CDR3 reads TGTGCCTGGAGTGTACAGGGACAGTACTATGGCTACACCTTC.

V usage is TRBV2 and J usage is TRBJ2-1; 9 bases agree with TRBD2. The germline CDR1 and CDR2 sequences are SNHLY and FYNNEI. V was pared by 4 bases and J by 5 bases, with 3 bases of the junction left unmatched. The CDR3 has 14 residues. CDR3 nucleotides: TGTGCCAGCAGTGCTGGACTAGCGAACAATGAGCAGTTCTTC. Its translation is CASSAGLANNEQFF.

Only one count was recorded for this clone. The chain employs TRBV7-2 and TRBJ2-1; D is ambiguous. The V gene lost 3 bases and the J gene lost 6 bases, with 3 bases spanning the gap. CDR1 SGHTA and CDR2 FQGNSA come from the germline V gene. The CDR3 is 11 residues long. CDR3 in DNA: TGTGCCAGCAGCTTCGTCAATGAGCAGTTCTTC. It yields the protein CASSFVNEQFF.

The genes are TRBV9 and TRBJ1-4; TRBD1 is a possible D gene (5 bases). V was cut by 4 bases and J by 0 bases, with 13 bases left in between. The length of the CDR3 is 16 residues. Germline V gene lookup returns CDR1 SGDLS and CDR2 YYNGEE. The CDR3 spells CASSPYDSATNEKLFF. CDR3 sequence (DNA): TGTGCCAGCAGCCCCTATGACAGTGCAACTAATGAAAAACTGTTTTTT.

The V gene is TRBV7-2, the J gene TRBJ2-1, with TRBD2 matching over 16 bases. From germline, CDR1 is SGHTA and CDR2 FQGNSA. Trimming took 1 base from V and 9 from J; bases not matched to a gene: 3. This CDR3 comprises 16 residues. CDR3 protein: CASSLEGTSGRGEQFF. The CDR3 DNA sequence: TGTGCCAGCAGCTTAGAGGGGACTAGCGGGAGGGGTGAGCAGTTCTTC.

This clone was recorded a few times. The chain links TRBV4-3 to TRBJ1-5; no reliable D call. V was shortened by 0 bases and J by 6 bases, with 6 bases between the two germline ends. The CDR3 spans 13 residues. CDR1 and CDR2 from the germline V gene are LGHNA and YSLEER. CDR3: CASSQDFGQPQHF. The CDR3 DNA reads as TGCGCCAGCAGCCAAGACTTCGGTCAGCCCCAGCATTTT.

The chain uses TRBV29-1 and TRBJ1-4, with 8 bases identical to TRBD1. Germline loops: CDR1 SQVTM, CDR2 ANQGSEA. This CDR3 has 13 amino acids. The junction had 6 bases not matched to a gene; V was cut back by 6 bases and J by 6 bases. CDR3 DNA sequence: TGCAGCGTCCGGACAGGGACTTATGAAAAACTGTTTTTT. It is translated as CSVRTGTYEKLFF.

The gene calls are TRBV30 and TRBJ2-2, with 8 bases lining up with TRBD1. Germline loops: CDR1 GTSNPN, CDR2 SVGIG (reference sequence). V was clipped by 4 bases and J by 0 bases; unmatched bases: 4. This CDR3 contains 15 residues. CDR3 loop: CAWTMDRANTGELFF. CDR3 DNA sequence: TGTGCCTGGACAATGGACAGGGCGAACACCGGGGAGCTGTTTTTT.

V usage is TRBV4-2 and J usage is TRBJ2-7; TRBD2 aligns across 11 bases. V lost 1 base to trimming and J lost 7 bases; unmatched junction nucleotides: 6. Germline V CDR1 and CDR2: LGHNA, YNFKEQ. The CDR3 runs to 15 residues. The CDR3 DNA follows: TGTGCCAGCAGCCAAGGTATAGCGGGAGGGCGAGAGCAGTACTTC. Translated: CASSQGIAGGREQYF.

V and J are TRBV4-1 and TRBJ1-2; 8 bases align to TRBD1. J was trimmed by 2 bases and V by 4 bases; bases with no gene match: 6. Germline V gene sequence: CDR1 MGHRA, CDR2 YSYEKL. There are 15 residues in the CDR3. The CDR3 region has the DNA TGCGCCAGCAGCCCATCGGACAGGGCAAACTATGGCTACACCTTC. Its protein is CASSPSDRANYGYTF.

The J gene is TRBJ1-1, the V gene TRBV18; weak D call: TRBD1 (6 bases). Trimming removed 6 bases from V and 1 base from J, with 12 bases in between. Germline loops: CDR1 KGHSH, CDR2 LQKENI. The CDR3 sequence is 14 residues long. CDR3: CASSAGTQNTEAFF. In DNA, the CDR3 is TGTGCCAGCTCCGCCGGGACACAGAACACTGAAGCTTTCTTT.

The chain uses TRBV28 and TRBJ1-2; the D gene is possibly TRBD1 (5 bases). Trimming left V 4 bases short and J 10 bases short, with 16 bases between. Germline values: CDR1 MDHEN, CDR2 SYDVKM. The CDR3 runs 13 residues. The CDR3 region is CASSSPGLKVYTF. The CDR3 coding sequence is TGTGCCAGCAGTTCACCGGGACTCAAGGTCTACACCTTC.